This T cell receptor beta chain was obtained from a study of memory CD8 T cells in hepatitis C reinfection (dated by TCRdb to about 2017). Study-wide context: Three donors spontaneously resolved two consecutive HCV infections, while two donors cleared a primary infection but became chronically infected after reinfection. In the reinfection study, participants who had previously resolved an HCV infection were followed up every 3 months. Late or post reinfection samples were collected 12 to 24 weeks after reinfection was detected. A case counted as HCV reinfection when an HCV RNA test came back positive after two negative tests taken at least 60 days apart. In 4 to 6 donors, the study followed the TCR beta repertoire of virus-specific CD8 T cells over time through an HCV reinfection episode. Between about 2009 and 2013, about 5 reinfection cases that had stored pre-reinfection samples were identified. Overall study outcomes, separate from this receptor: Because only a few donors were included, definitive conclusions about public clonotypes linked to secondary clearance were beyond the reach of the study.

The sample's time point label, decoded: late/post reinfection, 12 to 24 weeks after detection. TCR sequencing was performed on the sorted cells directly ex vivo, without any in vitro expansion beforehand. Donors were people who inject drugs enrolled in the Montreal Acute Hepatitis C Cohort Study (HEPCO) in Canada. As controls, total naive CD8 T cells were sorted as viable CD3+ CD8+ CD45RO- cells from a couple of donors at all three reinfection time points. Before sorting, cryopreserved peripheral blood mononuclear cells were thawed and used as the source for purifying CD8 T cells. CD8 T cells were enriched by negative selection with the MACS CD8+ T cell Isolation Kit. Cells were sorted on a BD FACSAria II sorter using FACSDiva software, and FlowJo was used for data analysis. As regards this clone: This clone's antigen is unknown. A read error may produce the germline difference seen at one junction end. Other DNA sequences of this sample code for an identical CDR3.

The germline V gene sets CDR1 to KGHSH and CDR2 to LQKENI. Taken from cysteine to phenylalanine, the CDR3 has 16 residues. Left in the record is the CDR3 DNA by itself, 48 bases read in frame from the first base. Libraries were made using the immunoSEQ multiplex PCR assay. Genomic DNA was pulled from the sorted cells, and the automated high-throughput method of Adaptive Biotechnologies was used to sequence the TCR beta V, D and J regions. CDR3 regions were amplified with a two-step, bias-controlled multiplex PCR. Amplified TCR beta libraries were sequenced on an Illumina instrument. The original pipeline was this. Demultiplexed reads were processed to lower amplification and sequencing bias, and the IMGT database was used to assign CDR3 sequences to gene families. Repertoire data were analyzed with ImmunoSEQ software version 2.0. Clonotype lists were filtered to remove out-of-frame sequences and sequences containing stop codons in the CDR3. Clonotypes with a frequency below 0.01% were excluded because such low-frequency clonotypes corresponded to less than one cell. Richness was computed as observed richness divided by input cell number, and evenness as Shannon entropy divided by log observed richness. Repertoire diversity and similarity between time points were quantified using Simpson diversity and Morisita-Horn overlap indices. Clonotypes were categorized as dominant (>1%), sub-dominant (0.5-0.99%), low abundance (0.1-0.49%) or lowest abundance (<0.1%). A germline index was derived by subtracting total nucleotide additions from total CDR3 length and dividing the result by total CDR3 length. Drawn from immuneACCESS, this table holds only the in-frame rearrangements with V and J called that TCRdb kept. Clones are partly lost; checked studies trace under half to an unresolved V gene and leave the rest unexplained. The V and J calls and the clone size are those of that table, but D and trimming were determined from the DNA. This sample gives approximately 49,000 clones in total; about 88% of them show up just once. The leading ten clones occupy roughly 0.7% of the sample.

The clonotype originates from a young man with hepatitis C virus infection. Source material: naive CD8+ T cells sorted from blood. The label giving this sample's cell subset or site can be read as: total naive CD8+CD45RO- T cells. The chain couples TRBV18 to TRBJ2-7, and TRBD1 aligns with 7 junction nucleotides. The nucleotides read TGCGCCAGCTCATCAATCGACAGGGTCAACTCCTACGAGCAGTACTTC. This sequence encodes CASSSIDRVNSYEQYF.